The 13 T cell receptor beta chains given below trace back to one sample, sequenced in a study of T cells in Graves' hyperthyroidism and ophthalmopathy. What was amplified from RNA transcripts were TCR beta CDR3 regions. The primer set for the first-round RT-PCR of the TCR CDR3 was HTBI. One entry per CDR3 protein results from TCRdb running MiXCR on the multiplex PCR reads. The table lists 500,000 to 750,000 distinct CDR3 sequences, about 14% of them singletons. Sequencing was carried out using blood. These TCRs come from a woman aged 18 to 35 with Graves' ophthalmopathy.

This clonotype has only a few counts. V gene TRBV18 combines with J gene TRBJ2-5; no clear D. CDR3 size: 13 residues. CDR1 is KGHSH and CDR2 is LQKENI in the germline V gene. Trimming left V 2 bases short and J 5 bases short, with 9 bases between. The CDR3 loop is CASSPITRETQYF. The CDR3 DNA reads TGTGCCAGCTCACCAATAACAAGGGAGACCCAGTACTTC.

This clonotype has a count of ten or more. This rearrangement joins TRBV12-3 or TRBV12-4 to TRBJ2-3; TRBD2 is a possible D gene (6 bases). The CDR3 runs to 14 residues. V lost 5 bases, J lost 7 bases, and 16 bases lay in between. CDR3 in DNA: TGTGCCAGCAGTCCACCGCTAGCGAAGAATACGCAGTATTTT. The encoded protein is CASSPPLAKNTQYF.

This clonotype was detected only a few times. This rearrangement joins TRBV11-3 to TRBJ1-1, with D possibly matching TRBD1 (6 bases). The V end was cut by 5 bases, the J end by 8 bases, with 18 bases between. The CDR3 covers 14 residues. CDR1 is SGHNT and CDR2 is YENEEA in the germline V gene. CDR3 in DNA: TGTGCCAGCAGCCACTCCCGTTGGACAGCGGAAGCTTTCTTT. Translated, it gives CASSHSRWTAEAFF.

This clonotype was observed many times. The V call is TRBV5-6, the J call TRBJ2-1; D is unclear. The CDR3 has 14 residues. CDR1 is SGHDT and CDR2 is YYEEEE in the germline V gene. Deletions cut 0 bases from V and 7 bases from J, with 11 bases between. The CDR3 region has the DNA TGTGCCAGCAGCTTGGTGGGGTCGGGTAATGAGCAGTTCTTC. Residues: CASSLVGSGNEQFF.

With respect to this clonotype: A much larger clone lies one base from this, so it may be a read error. Here the CDR3 reads CAAHEPRGQGKNTEAFF. In DNA form, the CDR3 reads TGTGCTGCCCATGAGCCACGCGGTCAGGGGAAGAACACTGAAGCTTTCTTT. This chain links TRBV12-5 with TRBJ1-1, with a possible D match to TRBD1 (6 bases). This CDR3 has 17 residues. Looked up from germline, CDR1 is LGHNT and CDR2 is FRNRAP. V was shortened by 11 bases and J by 1 base, with 26 bases between the two germline ends.

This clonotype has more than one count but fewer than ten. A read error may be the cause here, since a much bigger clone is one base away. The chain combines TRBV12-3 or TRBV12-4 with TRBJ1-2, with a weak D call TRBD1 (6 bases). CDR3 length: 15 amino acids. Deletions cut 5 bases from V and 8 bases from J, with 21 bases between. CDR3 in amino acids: CASSGGRRLEVGYTF. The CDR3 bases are TGTGCCAGCAGTGGGGGCCGGCGGCTAGAAGTAGGCTACACCTTC.

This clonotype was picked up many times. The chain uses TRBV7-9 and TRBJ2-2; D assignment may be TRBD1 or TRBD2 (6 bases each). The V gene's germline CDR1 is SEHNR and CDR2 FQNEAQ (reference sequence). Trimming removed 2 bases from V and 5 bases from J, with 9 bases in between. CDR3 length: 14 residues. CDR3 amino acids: CASSLSGATGELFF. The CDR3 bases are TGTGCCAGCAGCTTATCGGGGGCTACCGGGGAGCTGTTTTTT. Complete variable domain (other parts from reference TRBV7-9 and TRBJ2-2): DTGVSQNPRHKITKRGQNVTFRCDPISEHNRLYWYRQTLGQGPEFLTYFQNEAQLEKSRLLSDRFSAERPKGSFSTLEIQRTEQGDSAMYLCASSLSGATGELFFGEGSRLTVL.

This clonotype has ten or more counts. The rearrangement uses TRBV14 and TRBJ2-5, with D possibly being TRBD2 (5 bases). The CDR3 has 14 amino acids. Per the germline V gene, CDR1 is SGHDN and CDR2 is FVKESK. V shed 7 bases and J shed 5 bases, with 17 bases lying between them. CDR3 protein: CASNLHGELETQYF. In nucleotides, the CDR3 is TGTGCCAGCAACCTTCATGGGGAGTTGGAGACCCAGTACTTC.

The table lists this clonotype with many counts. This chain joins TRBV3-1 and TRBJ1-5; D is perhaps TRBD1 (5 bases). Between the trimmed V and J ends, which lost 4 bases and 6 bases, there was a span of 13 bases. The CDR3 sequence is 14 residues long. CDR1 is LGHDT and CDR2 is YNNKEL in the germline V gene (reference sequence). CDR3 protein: CASSLLRGGQPQHF. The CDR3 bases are TGTGCCAGCAGCCTTCTCCGTGGGGGTCAGCCCCAGCATTTT.

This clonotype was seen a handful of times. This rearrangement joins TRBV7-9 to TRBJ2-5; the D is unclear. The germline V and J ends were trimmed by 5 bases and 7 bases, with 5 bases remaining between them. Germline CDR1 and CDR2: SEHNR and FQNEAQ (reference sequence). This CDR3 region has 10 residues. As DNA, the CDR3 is TGTGCCAGCAGCGCTGGGACCCAGTACTTC. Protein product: CASSAGTQYF.

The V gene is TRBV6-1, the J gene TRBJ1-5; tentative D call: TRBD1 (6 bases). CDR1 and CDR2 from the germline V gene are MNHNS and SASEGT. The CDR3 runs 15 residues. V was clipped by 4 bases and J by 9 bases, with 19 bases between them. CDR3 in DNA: TGTGCCAGCAGTGCCGGGACAAGGAAAAATTTGCCCCAGCATTTT. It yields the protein CASSAGTRKNLPQHF.

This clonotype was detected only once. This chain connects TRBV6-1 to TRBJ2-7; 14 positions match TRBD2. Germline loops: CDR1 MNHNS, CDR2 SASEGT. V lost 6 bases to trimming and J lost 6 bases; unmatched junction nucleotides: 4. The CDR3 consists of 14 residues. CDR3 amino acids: CASSRGLAGVEQYF. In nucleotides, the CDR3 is TGTGCCAGCAGCCGGGGACTAGCGGGAGTCGAGCAGTACTTC.

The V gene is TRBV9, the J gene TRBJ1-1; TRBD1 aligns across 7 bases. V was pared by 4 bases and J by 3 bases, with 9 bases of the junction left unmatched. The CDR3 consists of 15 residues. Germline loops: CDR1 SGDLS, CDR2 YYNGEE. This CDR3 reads CASSFYRGGDTEAFF. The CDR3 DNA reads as TGTGCCAGCAGCTTCTACAGGGGAGGCGACACTGAAGCTTTCTTT.